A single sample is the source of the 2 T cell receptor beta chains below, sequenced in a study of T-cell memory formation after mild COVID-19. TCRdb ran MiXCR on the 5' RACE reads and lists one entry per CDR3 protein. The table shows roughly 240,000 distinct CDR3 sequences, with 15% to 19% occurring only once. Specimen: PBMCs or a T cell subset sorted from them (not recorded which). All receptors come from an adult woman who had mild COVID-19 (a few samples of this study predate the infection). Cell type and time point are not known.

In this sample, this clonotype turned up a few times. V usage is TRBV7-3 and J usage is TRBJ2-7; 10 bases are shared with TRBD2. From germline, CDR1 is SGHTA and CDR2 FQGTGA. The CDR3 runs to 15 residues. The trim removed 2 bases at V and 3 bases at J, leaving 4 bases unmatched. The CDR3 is CASSLSAGGNYEQYF. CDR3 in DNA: TGTGCCAGCAGCTTATCAGCGGGGGGGAACTACGAGCAGTACTTC.

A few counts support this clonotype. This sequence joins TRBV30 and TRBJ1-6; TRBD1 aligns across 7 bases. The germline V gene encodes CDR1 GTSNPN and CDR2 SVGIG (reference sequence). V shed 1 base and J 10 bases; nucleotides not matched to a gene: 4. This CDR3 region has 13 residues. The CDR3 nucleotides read TGTGCCTGGAGTGCCACAGGGGCCTCACCCCTCCACTTT. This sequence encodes CAWSATGASPLHF.